This T cell receptor (beta chain) was obtained from a study of blood T cell repertoires in COVID-19. The overall study: Spain, Italy and the United States supplied samples that represented acute and convalescent COVID-19. PBMCs, B-cell-depleted T cells, or T cells were the source of the cDNA or gDNA that made up the material.

Germline V gene lookup returns CDR1 SQVTM and CDR2 ANQGSEA. The CDR3 is made up of 13 amino acids. The V end lost 1 base, the J end lost 3 bases, and 9 bases lay between the germline ends. Here immunoSEQ multiplex PCR was the method, and the copy in TCRdb shows in-frame clones only, minus some. The table lists about 240,000 clones, 83% of them singletons. This sequence joins TRBV29-1 and TRBJ1-1; maybe TRBD1 (5 bases). The sequencing input was peripheral blood. The TCR comes from a human donor in a cohort sampled during active COVID-19. The CDR3 reads CSVEGIQDTEAFF. The CDR3 DNA follows: TGCAGCGTTGAAGGGATACAGGACACTGAAGCTTTCTTT.